This note documents a single TCR beta chain sequence. The clone's antigen remains unknown. No base quality values were provided; no much bigger clone lies one nucleotide off. The data derive from a study of early T cells in non-severe SARS-CoV-2 infection (dated by TCRdb to about 2021). In the study overall: Because TCR sequencing relied on bulk RNA taken from unsorted whole blood, pairing of alpha and beta chains was not possible. What the study reported, not specific to this receptor: VDJdb matching was skewed toward anti-spike CD8 responses and likely underestimated virus-specific expansions, missing private and CD4 specificities.

Set within a cohort of healthcare workers in London, UK, this nested case-control study involved weekly PCR testing of nasopharyngeal swabs along with blood sampling. Between 23 and 31 March 2020, the week of the UK lockdown, healthcare workers were enrolled and then followed up weekly for as long as 16 weeks. CDR1 and CDR2 are drawn from the germline V gene (reference sequence): DFQATT, SNEGSKA. Inclusive of the bounding cysteine and phenylalanine, the CDR3 is 12 residues long. Left in the record is the CDR3 DNA by itself, 36 bases read in frame from the first base. Trimming removed 6 bases from V and 6 bases from J, leaving 15 bases between the germline ends. Library creation used 5' RACE. The sample was run on a NextSeq 500. The TCR library protocol attached unique molecular identifiers to individual cDNA molecules to correct for sequencing error and PCR bias. Both TCR alpha and beta chains were sequenced, and tight co-correlation was observed between alpha and beta sequence abundances in each sample. The original pipeline was this. Decombinator V4 was used to annotate the V gene, J gene and CDR3 of the TCR sequences. TCRs were defined as expanded if a significant change between any two time points was detected under a Poisson model with p below 0.0001. TCR abundances were normalised to the total number of TCRs sequenced in each sample and reported as counts per million. TRAV1-2 paired with TRAJ12, TRAJ20 or TRAJ33 defined MAIT TCRs, while TRAV10 paired with TRAJ18 defined iNKT TCRs. VDJdb, accessed 1 November 2021, was searched for CMV, EBV and SARS-CoV-2 annotated TCRs, with TCRs annotated for multiple antigens excluded. TCRdb reprocessing: public reads trimmed at Q25 with fastp, clones called with MiXCR, in-frame beta chains kept. All rows with the same CDR3 protein become a single entry with the most common DNA and genes. TCRdb's processing, not the study's, gives the V and J calls here. Recorded for this sample are approximately 100,000 distinct CDR3 sequences; less than 15% of them occurred a single time. The ten largest clones capture under 6.5% of the sample.

The sequence links TRBV20-1 to TRBJ2-7; a weak D assignment points to TRBD2 (5 bases agree). This receptor was identified in an adult who was a healthcare worker with PCR-confirmed SARS-CoV-2 infection or an uninfected control (not recorded which). Sequencing used whole blood. The DNA is TGCAGTGCCAATAAACTAGTGGGCGAGCAGTACTTC. It encodes CSANKLVGEQYF.